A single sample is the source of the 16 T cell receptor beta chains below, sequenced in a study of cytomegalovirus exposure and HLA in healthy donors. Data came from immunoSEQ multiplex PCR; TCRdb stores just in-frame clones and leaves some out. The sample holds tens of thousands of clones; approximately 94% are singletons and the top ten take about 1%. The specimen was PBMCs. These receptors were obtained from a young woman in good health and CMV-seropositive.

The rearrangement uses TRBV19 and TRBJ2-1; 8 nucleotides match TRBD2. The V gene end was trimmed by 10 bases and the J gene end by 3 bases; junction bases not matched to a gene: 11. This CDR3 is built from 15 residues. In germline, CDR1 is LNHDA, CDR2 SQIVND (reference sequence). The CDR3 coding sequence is TGTGCCAAGCCCGCGAGCGGGAGTTTCTACAATGAGCAGTTCTTC. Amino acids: CAKPASGSFYNEQFF. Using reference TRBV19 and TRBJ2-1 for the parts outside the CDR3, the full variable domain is DGGITQSPKYLFRKEGQNVTLSCEQNLNHDAMYWYRQDPGQGLRLIYYSQIVNDFQKGDIAEGYSVSREKKESFPLTVTSAQKNPTAFYLCAKPASGSFYNEQFFGPGTRLTVL.

The chain's CDR3 is CASTMGAVEKLFF. CDR3 DNA: TGTGCCAGCACGATGGGGGCCGTGGAAAAACTGTTTTTT. V is TRBV2 and J is TRBJ1-4; a possible D gene is TRBD1 (6 bases). CDR1 is SNHLY and CDR2 is FYNNEI in the germline V gene. This CDR3 is 13 amino acids long. Trimming removed 7 bases from V and 8 bases from J, with 14 bases in between.

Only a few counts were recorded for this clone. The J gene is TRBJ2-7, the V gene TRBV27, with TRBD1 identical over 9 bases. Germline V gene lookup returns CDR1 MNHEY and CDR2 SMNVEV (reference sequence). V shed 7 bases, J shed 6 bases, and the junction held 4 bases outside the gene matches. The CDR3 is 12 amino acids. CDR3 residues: CASKDRGGEQYF. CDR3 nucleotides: TGTGCCAGCAAGGACAGGGGAGGCGAGCAGTACTTC.

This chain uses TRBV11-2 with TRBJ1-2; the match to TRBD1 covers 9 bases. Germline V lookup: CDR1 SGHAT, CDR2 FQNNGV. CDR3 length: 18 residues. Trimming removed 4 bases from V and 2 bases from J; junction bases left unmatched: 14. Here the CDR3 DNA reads TGTGCCAGCAGCTCAGTTCTTAGGGACAGGGTTGGGAACTATGGCTACACCTTC. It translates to CASSSVLRDRVGNYGYTF.

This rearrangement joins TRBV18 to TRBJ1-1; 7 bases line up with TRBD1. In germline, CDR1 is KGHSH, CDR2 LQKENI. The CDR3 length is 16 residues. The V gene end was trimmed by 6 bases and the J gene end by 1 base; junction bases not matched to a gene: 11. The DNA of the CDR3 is TGTGCCAGCTCGATTGACAGGGCCAAACCGAACACTGAAGCTTTCTTT. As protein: CASSIDRAKPNTEAFF. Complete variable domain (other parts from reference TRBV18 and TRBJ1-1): NAGVMQNPRHLVRRRGQEARLRCSPMKGHSHVYWYRQLPEEGLKFMVYLQKENIIDESGMPKERFSAEFPKEGPSILRIQQVVRGDSAAYFCASSIDRAKPNTEAFFGQGTRLTVV.

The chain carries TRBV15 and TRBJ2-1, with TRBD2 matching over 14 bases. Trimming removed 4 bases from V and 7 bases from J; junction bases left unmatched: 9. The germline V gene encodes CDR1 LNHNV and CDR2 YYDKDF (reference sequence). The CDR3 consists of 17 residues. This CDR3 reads CATSKKPGTSGSNEQFF. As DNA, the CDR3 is TGTGCCACCAGCAAGAAACCAGGGACTAGCGGGAGTAATGAGCAGTTCTTC. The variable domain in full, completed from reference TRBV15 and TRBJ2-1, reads DAMVIQNPRYQVTQFGKPVTLSCSQTLNHNVMYWYQQKSSQAPKLLFHYYDKDFNNEADTPDNFQSRRPNTSFCFLDIRSPGLGDTAMYLCATSKKPGTSGSNEQFFGPGTRLTVL.

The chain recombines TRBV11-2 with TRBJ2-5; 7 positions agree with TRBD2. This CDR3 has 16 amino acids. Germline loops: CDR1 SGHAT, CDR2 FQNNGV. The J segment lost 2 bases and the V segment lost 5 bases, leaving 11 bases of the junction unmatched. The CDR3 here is CASSPQGAGQQETQYF. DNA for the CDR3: TGTGCCAGCAGCCCCCAGGGAGCGGGGCAACAAGAGACCCAGTACTTC.

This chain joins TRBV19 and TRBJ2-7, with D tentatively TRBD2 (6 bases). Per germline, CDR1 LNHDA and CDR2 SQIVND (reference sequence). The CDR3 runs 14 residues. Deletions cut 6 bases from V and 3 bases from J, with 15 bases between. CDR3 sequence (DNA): TGTGCCAGTAGCACCGCAGGGAGGTTCTACGAGCAGTACTTC. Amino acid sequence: CASSTAGRFYEQYF.

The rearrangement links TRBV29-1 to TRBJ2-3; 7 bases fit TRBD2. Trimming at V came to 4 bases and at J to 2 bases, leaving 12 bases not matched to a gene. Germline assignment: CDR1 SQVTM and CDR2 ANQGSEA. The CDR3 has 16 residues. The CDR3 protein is CSVVGWREKYTDTQYF. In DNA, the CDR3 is TGCAGCGTTGTCGGGTGGCGGGAGAAATACACAGATACGCAGTATTTT.

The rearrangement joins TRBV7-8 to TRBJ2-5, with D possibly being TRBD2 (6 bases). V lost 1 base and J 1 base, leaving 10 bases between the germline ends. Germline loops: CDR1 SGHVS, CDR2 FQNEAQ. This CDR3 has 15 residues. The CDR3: CASSLGEVGQETQYF. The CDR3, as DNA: TGTGCCAGCAGCTTAGGGGAGGTCGGCCAAGAGACCCAGTACTTC. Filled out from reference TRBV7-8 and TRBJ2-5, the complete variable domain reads GAGVSQSPRYKVAKRGQDVALRCDPISGHVSLFWYQQALGQGPEFLTYFQNEAQLDKSGLPSDRFFAERPEGSVSTLKIQRTQQEDSAVYLCASSLGEVGQETQYFGPGTRLLVL.

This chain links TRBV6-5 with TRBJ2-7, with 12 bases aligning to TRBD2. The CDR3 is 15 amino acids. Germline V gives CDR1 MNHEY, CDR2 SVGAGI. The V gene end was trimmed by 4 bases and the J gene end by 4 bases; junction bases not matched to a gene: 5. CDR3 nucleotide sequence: TGTGCCAGCAGTTGGGGGACTAGCGGGTTTTACGAGCAGTACTTC. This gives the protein CASSWGTSGFYEQYF.

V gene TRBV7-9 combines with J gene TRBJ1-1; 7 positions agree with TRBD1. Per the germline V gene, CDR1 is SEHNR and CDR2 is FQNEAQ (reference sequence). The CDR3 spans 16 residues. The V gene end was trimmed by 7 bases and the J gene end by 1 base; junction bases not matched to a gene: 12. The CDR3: CASISPTGVGNTEAFF. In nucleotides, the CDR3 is TGTGCCAGCATATCACCTACAGGGGTAGGGAACACTGAAGCTTTCTTT.

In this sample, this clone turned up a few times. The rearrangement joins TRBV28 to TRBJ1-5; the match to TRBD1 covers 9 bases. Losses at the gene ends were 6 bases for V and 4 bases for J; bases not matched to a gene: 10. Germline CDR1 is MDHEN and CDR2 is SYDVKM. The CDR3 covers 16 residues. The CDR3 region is CASSHPGQGGNQPQHF. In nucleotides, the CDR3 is TGTGCCAGCAGCCATCCGGGACAGGGAGGAAATCAGCCCCAGCATTTT. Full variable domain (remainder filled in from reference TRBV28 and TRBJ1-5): DVKVTQSSRYLVKRTGEKVFLECVQDMDHENMFWYRQDPGLGLRLIYFSYDVKMKEKGDIPEGYSVSREKKERFSLILESASTNQTSMYLCASSHPGQGGNQPQHFGDGTRLSIL.

CDR3 protein: CASSRGTGVNIQYF. CDR3 nucleotides: TGTGCCAGCAGCCGGGGAACAGGGGTGAACATTCAGTACTTC. The chain recombines TRBV5-4 with TRBJ2-4, with 7 bases that match TRBD1. V lost 4 bases to trimming and J lost 7 bases; unmatched junction nucleotides: 8. The CDR3 totals 14 residues. CDR1 SGHNT and CDR2 YYREEE come from the germline V gene (reference sequence).

The CDR3 bases are TGTGCCACCAGCCCACTTTCGACTAGCGTGTTTCTCCATGAGCAGTTCTTC. The encoded protein is CATSPLSTSVFLHEQFF. This rearrangement joins TRBV15 to TRBJ2-1; TRBD2 aligns across 8 bases. CDR3 length: 17 residues. V was pared by 5 bases and J by 8 bases, with 17 bases of the junction left unmatched. Germline values: CDR1 LNHNV, CDR2 YYDKDF (reference sequence).

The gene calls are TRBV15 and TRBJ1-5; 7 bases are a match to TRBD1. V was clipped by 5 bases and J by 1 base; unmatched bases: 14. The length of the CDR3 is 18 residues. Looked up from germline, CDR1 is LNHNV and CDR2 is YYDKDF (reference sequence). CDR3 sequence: CATSPYHRQGRSNQPQHF. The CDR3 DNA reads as TGTGCCACCAGCCCCTACCATCGACAGGGAAGGAGCAATCAGCCCCAGCATTTT. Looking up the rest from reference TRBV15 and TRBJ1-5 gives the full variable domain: DAMVIQNPRYQVTQFGKPVTLSCSQTLNHNVMYWYQQKSSQAPKLLFHYYDKDFNNEADTPDNFQSRRPNTSFCFLDIRSPGLGDTAMYLCATSPYHRQGRSNQPQHFGDGTRLSIL.